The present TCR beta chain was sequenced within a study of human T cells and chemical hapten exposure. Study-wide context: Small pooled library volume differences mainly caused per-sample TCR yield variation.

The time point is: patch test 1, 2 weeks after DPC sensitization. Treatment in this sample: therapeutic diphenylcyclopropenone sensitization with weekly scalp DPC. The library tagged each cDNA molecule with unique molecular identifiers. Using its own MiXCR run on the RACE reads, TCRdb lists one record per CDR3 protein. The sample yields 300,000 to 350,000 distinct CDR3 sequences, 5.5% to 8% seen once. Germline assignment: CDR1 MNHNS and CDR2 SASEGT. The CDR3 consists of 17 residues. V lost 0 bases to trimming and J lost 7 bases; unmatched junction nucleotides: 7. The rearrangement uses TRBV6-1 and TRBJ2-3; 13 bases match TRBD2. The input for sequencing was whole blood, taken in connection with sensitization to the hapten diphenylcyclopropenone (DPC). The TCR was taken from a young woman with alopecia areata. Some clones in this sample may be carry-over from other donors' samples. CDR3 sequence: CASSEARTSGGLNTQYF. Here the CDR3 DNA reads TGTGCCAGCAGTGAAGCAAGGACTAGCGGGGGACTAAATACGCAGTATTTT.